The 20 T cell receptor beta chains listed next were all sequenced from one sample in a study of blood T cell repertoires in COVID-19. Measured with immunoSEQ multiplex PCR; TCRdb has only the in-frame clones, and not every one. The sample consists of roughly 200,000 clones, approximately 82% of them appearing once. Sequencing was performed on peripheral blood. The receptors stem from a man aged 35 to 55 with active or convalescent COVID-19.

V and J are TRBV21-1 and TRBJ2-3; no check of the table's D call, TRBD1, against the DNA was made. TRBV21-1 is a documented pseudogene. The CDR3 is made up of 12 amino acids. CDR3 protein: CASSRQGDTQYF. The CDR3 DNA follows: TGTGCCAGCAGCAGACAGGGTGATACGCAGTATTTT.

V gene TRBV11-2 combines with J gene TRBJ1-6; D is ambiguous. CDR3 length equals 15 residues. Between the trimmed V and J ends, which lost 2 bases and 6 bases, there was a span of 11 bases. CDR1 is SGHAT, CDR2 FQNNGV, per germline. Here the CDR3 DNA reads TGTGCCAGCAGCTTACGACGGGAACCTAATTCACCCCTCCACTTT. Protein sequence: CASSLRREPNSPLHF.

V is TRBV27 and J is TRBJ2-7, with 9 bases matching TRBD1. CDR3 length: 16 residues. Losses at the gene ends were 4 bases for V and 3 bases for J; bases not matched to a gene: 10. In germline, CDR1 is MNHEY, CDR2 SMNVEV (reference sequence). Here the CDR3 reads CASSWVGTGIFYEQYF. DNA for the CDR3: TGTGCCAGCAGTTGGGTCGGGACAGGGATCTTCTACGAGCAGTACTTC.

The chain employs TRBV6-5 and TRBJ1-6, with 7 bases aligning to TRBD1. The V gene's germline CDR1 is MNHEY and CDR2 SVGAGI. CDR3 length equals 13 residues. J was trimmed by 10 bases and V by 5 bases; bases with no gene match: 5. This CDR3 is CASSLTGESPLHF. Written as DNA, the CDR3 is TGTGCCAGCAGTCTAACAGGGGAATCACCCCTCCACTTT.

The chain employs TRBV30 and TRBJ1-1; D not certain. The CDR3 loop spans 15 amino acids. Germline loops: CDR1 GTSNPN, CDR2 SVGIG (reference sequence). V was pared by 2 bases and J by 0 bases, with 13 bases between. This chain's CDR3 is CAWSLTTVMNTEAFF. CDR3 DNA: TGTGCCTGGAGTCTGACCACAGTAATGAACACTGAAGCTTTCTTT.

This clone was recorded once. The chain has TRBV19 and TRBJ2-1; TRBD2 matches 12 bases. Germline CDR1 LNHDA, CDR2 SQIVND (reference sequence). V lost 6 bases, J lost 8 bases, and 5 bases stayed unmatched. The CDR3 loop spans 14 amino acids. For the CDR3, the DNA is TGTGCCAGTAGCCTAGCGGGAGGGCCCGATGAGCAGTTCTTC. Translated, it gives CASSLAGGPDEQFF.

This clone was picked up a small number of times. The chain links TRBV29-1 to TRBJ2-4, with no clear D. The CDR3 spans 14 residues. V was cut by 0 bases and J by 6 bases, with 12 bases left in between. CDR1 and CDR2 from the germline V gene are SQVTM and ANQGSEA. The DNA of the CDR3 is TGCAGCGTTGAAGATCCGAACAGAAGAAACATTCAGTACTTC. Amino acid sequence: CSVEDPNRRNIQYF.

The genes are TRBV19 and TRBJ1-5, with TRBD1 matching over 9 bases. V gave up 5 bases and J gave up 10 bases; unmatched junction bases: 9. Germline V gene lookup returns CDR1 LNHDA and CDR2 SQIVND (reference sequence). CDR3 length: 14 residues. The CDR3 sequence is CASSSDRGEGPQHF. CDR3 DNA: TGTGCCAGTAGTTCCGACAGGGGGGAAGGACCCCAGCATTTT.

The genes are TRBV14 and TRBJ1-2; unclear D gene. V lost 4 bases, J lost 4 bases, and 10 bases lay in between. Germline V CDR1 and CDR2: SGHDN, FVKESK. CDR3 size: 13 residues. The CDR3 sequence is CASSPNEGYGYTF. The CDR3 nucleotides are TGTGCCAGCAGCCCTAACGAGGGCTATGGCTACACCTTC. Looking up the rest from reference TRBV14 and TRBJ1-2 gives the full variable domain: EAGVTQFPSHSVIEKGQTVTLRCDPISGHDNLYWYRRVMGKEIKFLLHFVKESKQDESGMPNNRFLAERTGGTYSTLKVQPAELEDSGVYFCASSPNEGYGYTFGSGTRLTVV.

The chain recombines TRBV5-5 with TRBJ1-5; TRBD1 aligns across 7 bases. The germline V gene encodes CDR1 SGHKS and CDR2 YYEKEE (reference sequence). The CDR3 is 16 amino acids. V lost 3 bases to trimming and J lost 2 bases; unmatched junction nucleotides: 8. The CDR3 loop reads CASSSTGDYGNQPQHF. The CDR3 nucleotides read TGTGCCAGCAGCTCAACAGGGGATTATGGCAATCAGCCCCAGCATTTT.

V is TRBV7-8 and J is TRBJ2-5, with 9 nucleotides matching TRBD2. The CDR3 covers 16 residues. Unmatched junction bases numbered 9, after V lost 2 bases and J lost 5 bases. Looked up from germline, CDR1 is SGHVS and CDR2 is FQNEAQ. The CDR3 DNA reads as TGTGCCAGCAGCTTAAGGGCGGGACTAGCATCCGAGACCCAGTACTTC. This translates into CASSLRAGLASETQYF. Variable domain in full (rest from reference TRBV7-8 and TRBJ2-5): GAGVSQSPRYKVAKRGQDVALRCDPISGHVSLFWYQQALGQGPEFLTYFQNEAQLDKSGLPSDRFFAERPEGSVSTLKIQRTQQEDSAVYLCASSLRAGLASETQYFGPGTRLLVL.

This rearrangement joins TRBV2 to TRBJ1-6; 7 bases fit TRBD1. The CDR3 length is 13 residues. V shed 6 bases and J 6 bases; nucleotides not matched to a gene: 2. CDR1 is SNHLY and CDR2 is FYNNEI in the germline V gene. The CDR3 DNA sequence: TGTGCCAGCAGGGGGGACAGTAATTCACCCCTCCACTTT. Translation gives CASRGDSNSPLHF.

The rearrangement uses TRBV6-5 and TRBJ2-2; TRBD1 matches at 8 bases. The junction had 7 bases not matched to a gene; V was cut back by 7 bases and J by 3 bases. The germline V gene has CDR1 MNHEY and CDR2 SVGAGI. This CDR3 is 15 amino acids long. DNA of the CDR3: TGTGCCAGCACTATCCGGACAGGGCACACCGGGGAGCTGTTTTTT. The encoded protein is CASTIRTGHTGELFF.

As for this clone: The junction departs from germline at one end; a sequencing error may be responsible. The V and J genes are TRBV6-5 and TRBJ2-6; TRBD1 is a possible D gene (5 bases). Per germline, CDR1 MNHEY and CDR2 SVGAGI. The CDR3 contains 13 residues. CDR3 sequence: CASSRSGANVPTF. DNA for the CDR3: TGTGCCAGCAGTCGCTCTGGGGCCAACGTCCCGACTTTC.

This clone was seen at least ten times. The chain has TRBV5-1 and TRBJ2-7; TRBD2 aligns across 13 bases. Trimming took 1 base from V and 2 from J; bases not matched to a gene: 15. Per germline, CDR1 SGHRS and CDR2 YFSETQ. The CDR3 consists of 20 residues. DNA of the CDR3: TGCGCCAGCAGCTTGAAGGGGGCGCGGACTAGCGGGAGAGGGACCTACGAGCAGTACTTC. This codes for CASSLKGARTSGRGTYEQYF.

This chain uses TRBV19 with TRBJ2-2; possibly TRBD1 for D (7 bases). Germline V gives CDR1 LNHDA, CDR2 SQIVND (reference sequence). V shed 5 bases and J shed 0 bases, with 13 bases lying between them. The CDR3 extends over 16 amino acids. DNA for the CDR3: TGTGCCAGTAGTCCTCAGGGGGGTTCGAACACCGGGGAGCTGTTTTTT. Amino acid sequence: CASSPQGGSNTGELFF.

This sequence joins TRBV2 and TRBJ2-1, with TRBD2 matching over 10 bases. V trimming: 3 bases; J trimming: 2 bases; junction bases outside the gene matches: 1. Germline V gives CDR1 SNHLY, CDR2 FYNNEI. This CDR3 contains 15 residues. CDR3 nucleotide sequence: TGTGCCAGCAGTGATGGGACTAGCGCCTACAATGAGCAGTTCTTC. Its translation: CASSDGTSAYNEQFF.

This rearrangement joins TRBV7-3 to TRBJ1-2; TRBD1 might be the D (5 bases). V was pared by 5 bases and J by 5 bases, with 18 bases between. Germline assignment: CDR1 SGHTA and CDR2 FQGTGA. The CDR3 totals 15 residues. The CDR3 DNA reads TGTGCCAGCAGCCCCGGCGGCAGGGAAGGGTATGGCTACACCTTC. This gives the protein CASSPGGREGYGYTF.

This sequence joins TRBV6-5 and TRBJ2-7; 12 nucleotides line up with TRBD2. J was trimmed by 7 bases and V by 7 bases; bases with no gene match: 11. This CDR3 region has 15 residues. The V gene's germline CDR1 is MNHEY and CDR2 SVGAGI. CDR3 sequence: CASIAASGRAGEQYF. In DNA form, the CDR3 reads TGTGCCAGCATTGCCGCTAGCGGGAGGGCCGGTGAGCAGTACTTC.

The chain combines TRBV19 with TRBJ1-2, with a possible D match to TRBD1 (6 bases). The V end was cut by 0 bases, the J end by 8 bases, with 13 bases between. The length of the CDR3 is 14 residues. The germline CDR1 and CDR2 sequences are LNHDA and SQIVND (reference sequence). The CDR3 sequence is CASSIDRDIKGYTF. The CDR3, as DNA: TGTGCCAGTAGTATAGATCGGGACATTAAAGGCTACACCTTC.